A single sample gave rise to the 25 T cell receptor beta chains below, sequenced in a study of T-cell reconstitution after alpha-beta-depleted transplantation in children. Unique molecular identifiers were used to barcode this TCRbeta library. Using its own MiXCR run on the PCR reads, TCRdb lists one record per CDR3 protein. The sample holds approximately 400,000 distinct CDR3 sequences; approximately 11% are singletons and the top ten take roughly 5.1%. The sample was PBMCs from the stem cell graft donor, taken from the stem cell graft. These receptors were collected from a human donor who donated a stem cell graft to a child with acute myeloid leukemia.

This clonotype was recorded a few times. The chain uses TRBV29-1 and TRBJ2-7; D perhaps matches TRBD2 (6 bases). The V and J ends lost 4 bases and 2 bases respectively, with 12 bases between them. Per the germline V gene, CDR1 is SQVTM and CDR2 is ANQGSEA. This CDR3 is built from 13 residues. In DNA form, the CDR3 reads TGCAGCGTTGTAGGCGCGGGAACCTACGAGCAGTACTTC. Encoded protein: CSVVGAGTYEQYF.

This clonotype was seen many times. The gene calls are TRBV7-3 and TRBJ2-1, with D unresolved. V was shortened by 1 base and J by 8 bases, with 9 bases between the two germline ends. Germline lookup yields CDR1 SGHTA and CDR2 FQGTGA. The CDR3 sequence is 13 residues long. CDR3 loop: CASSLNGGDEQFF. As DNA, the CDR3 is TGTGCCAGCAGCTTAAATGGCGGCGATGAGCAGTTCTTC.

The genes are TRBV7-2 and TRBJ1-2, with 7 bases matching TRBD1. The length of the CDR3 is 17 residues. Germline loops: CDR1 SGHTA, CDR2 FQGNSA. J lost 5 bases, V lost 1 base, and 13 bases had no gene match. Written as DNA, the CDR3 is TGTGCCAGCAGCTTAGTATTGGGACAGCCGAGACAATATGGCTACACCTTC. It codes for CASSLVLGQPRQYGYTF.

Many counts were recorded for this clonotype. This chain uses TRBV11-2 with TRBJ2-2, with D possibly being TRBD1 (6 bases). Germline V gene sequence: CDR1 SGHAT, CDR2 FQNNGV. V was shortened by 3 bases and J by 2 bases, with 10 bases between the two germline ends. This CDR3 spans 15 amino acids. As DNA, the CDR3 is TGTGCCAGCAGCTTGACAGGACGAAACACCGGGGAGCTGTTTTTT. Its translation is CASSLTGRNTGELFF.

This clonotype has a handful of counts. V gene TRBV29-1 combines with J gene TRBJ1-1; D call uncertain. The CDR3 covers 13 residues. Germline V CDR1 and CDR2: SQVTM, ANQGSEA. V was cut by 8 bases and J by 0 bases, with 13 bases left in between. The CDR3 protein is CSSTDTVNTEAFF. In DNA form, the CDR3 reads TGCAGCTCCACCGACACCGTGAACACTGAAGCTTTCTTT.

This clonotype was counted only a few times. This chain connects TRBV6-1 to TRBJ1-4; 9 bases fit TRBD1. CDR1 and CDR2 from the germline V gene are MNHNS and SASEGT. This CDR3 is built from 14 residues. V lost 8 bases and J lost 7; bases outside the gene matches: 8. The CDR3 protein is CASERQGGAEKLFF. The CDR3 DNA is TGTGCCAGCGAGAGACAGGGGGGAGCTGAAAAACTGTTTTTT.

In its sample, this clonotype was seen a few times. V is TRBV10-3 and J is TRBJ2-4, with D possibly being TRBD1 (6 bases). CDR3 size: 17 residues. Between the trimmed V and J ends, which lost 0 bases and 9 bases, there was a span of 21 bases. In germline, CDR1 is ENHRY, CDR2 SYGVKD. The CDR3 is CAISESVVLDSRPIQYF. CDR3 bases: TGTGCCATCAGTGAGTCGGTCGTCCTGGACAGCCGCCCCATTCAGTACTTC.

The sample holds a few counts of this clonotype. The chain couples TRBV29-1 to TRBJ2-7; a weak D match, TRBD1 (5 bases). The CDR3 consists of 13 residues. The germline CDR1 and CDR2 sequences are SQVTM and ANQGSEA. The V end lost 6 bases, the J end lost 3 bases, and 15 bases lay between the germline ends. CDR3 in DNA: TGCAGCGTCCAACCGTCGACAGTCTACGAGCAGTACTTC. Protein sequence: CSVQPSTVYEQYF.

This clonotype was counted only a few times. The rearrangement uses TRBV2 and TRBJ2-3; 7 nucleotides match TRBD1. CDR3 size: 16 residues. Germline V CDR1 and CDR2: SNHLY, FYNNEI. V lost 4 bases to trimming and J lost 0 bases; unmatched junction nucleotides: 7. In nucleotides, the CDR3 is TGTGCCAGCAGTGTGTCGGGCAGGGGGAGCACAGATACGCAGTATTTT. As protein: CASSVSGRGSTDTQYF.

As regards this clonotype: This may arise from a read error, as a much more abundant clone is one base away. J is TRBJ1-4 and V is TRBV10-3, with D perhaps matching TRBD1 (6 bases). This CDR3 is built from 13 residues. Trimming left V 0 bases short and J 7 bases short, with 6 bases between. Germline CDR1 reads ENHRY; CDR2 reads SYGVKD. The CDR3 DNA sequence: TGTGCCATCAGTGAGTCGGACAGTGAAAAACTGTTTTTT. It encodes CAISESDSEKLFF.

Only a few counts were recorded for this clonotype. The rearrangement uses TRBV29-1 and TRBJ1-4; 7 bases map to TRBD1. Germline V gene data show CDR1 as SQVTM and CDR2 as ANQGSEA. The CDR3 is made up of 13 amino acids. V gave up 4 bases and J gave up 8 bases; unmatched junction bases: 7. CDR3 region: CSVVRQGGEKLFF. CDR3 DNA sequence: TGCAGCGTTGTCCGACAGGGTGGAGAAAAACTGTTTTTT.

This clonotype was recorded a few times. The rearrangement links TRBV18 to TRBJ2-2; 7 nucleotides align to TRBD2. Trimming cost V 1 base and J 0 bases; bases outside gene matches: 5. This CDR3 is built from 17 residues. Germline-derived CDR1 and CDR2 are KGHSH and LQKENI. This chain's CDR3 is CASSPLDLAANTGELFF. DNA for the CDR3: TGTGCCAGCTCACCACTTGACCTAGCGGCGAACACCGGGGAGCTGTTTTTT.

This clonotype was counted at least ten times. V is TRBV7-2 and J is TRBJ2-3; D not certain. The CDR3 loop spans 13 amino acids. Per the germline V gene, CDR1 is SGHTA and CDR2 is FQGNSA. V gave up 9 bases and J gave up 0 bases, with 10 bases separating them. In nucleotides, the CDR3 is TGTGCCAGTCGGCCATCTAGCACAGATACGCAGTATTTT. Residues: CASRPSSTDTQYF.

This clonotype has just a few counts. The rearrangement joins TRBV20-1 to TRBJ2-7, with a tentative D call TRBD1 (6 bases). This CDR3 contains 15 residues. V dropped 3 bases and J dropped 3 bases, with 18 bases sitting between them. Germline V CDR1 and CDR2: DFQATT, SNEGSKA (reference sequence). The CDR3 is CSARSSDRGIYEQYF. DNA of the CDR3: TGCAGTGCTAGGTCGTCGGACAGAGGAATCTACGAGCAGTACTTC.

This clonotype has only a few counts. CDR3 protein: CSARDVGQTNTGELFF. CDR3 DNA: TGCAGTGCTAGAGATGTCGGACAGACGAACACCGGGGAGCTGTTTTTT. The chain recombines TRBV20-1 with TRBJ2-2, with D maybe TRBD1 (6 bases). Germline CDR1 reads DFQATT; CDR2 reads SNEGSKA (reference sequence). This CDR3 has 16 amino acids. Between the trimmed V and J ends, which lost 0 bases and 0 bases, there was a span of 11 bases.

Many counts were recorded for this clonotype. The CDR3 DNA follows: TGCGCCAGCAGCCCGGGACAGCTCACAGATACGCAGTATTTT. Amino acids: CASSPGQLTDTQYF. This chain uses TRBV5-1 with TRBJ2-3; 7 positions agree with TRBD1. The CDR3 is 14 amino acids. Trimming removed 4 bases from V and 2 bases from J; junction bases left unmatched: 4. Germline V gene lookup returns CDR1 SGHRS and CDR2 YFSETQ.

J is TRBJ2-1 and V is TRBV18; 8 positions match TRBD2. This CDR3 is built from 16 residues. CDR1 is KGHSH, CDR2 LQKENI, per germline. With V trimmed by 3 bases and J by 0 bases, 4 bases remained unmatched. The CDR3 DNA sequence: TGTGCCAGCTCACCTGTTAGCGGGGTCTCCTACAATGAGCAGTTCTTC. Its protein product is CASSPVSGVSYNEQFF.

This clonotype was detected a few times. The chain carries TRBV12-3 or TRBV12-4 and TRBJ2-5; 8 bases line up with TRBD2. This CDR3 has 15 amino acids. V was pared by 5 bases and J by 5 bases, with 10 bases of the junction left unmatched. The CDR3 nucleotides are TGTGCCAGCAGTAGTGACGGGGGGGCCCGGGAGACCCAGTACTTC. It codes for CASSSDGGARETQYF.

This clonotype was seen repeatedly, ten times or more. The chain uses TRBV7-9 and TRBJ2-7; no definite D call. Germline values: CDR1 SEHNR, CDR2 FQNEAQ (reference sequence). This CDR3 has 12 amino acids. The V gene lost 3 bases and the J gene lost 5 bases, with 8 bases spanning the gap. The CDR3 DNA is TGTGCCAGCAGCTTTCTTAGGGACGAGCAGTACTTC. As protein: CASSFLRDEQYF.

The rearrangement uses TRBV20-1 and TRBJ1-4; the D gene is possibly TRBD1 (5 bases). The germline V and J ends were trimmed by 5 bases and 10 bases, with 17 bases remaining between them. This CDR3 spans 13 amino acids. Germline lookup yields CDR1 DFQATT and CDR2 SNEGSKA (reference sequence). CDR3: CSAPGPRGRKLFF. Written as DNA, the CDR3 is TGCAGTGCTCCCGGTCCCCGGGGGAGAAAACTGTTTTTT.

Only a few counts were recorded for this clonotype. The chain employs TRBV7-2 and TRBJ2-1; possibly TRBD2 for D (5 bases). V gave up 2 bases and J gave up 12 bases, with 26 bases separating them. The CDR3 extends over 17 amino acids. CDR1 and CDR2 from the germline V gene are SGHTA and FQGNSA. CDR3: CASSLSAENFPRGSQFF. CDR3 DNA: TGTGCCAGCAGCTTATCTGCTGAGAATTTCCCCCGGGGATCGCAGTTCTTC.

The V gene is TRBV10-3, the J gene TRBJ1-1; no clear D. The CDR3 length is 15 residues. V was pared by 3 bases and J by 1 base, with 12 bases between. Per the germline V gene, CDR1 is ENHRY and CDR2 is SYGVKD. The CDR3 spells CAISEGWGQNTEAFF. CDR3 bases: TGTGCCATCAGTGAAGGGTGGGGTCAGAACACTGAAGCTTTCTTT.

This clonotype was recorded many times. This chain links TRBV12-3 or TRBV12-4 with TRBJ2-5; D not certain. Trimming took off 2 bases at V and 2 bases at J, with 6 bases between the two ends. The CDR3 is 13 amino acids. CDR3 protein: CASSLYSQETQYF. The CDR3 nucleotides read TGTGCCAGCAGTTTATACAGTCAAGAGACCCAGTACTTC.

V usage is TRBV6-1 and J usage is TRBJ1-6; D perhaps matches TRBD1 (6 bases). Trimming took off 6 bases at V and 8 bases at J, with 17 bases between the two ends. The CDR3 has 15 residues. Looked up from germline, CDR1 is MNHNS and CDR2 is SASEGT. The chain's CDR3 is CASSPRGQLDSPLHF. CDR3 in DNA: TGTGCCAGCAGCCCACGGGGGCAGCTCGATTCACCCCTCCACTTT.

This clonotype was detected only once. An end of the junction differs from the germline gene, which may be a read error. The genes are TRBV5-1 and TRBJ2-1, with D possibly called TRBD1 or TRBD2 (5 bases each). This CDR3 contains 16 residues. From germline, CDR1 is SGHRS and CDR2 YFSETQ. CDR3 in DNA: TGCGCCAGCAGCTTGGGTCCAGGGAGCTCCTACAATGACCAGTTCTTC. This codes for CASSLGPGSSYNDQFF.